This section outlines one TCR beta chain sequence together with its context. Its antigen is currently unknown. The data were obtained in a study of PD-1 blockade in classical Hodgkin lymphoma. General observations from the study: There was a significant rise in CD4+ TCR diversity by C4D1, with no such rise for CD8+. Baseline TCR diversity was reportedly lower in newly diagnosed patients than in healthy donors. It was reported as lower still in relapsed/refractory patients.

Described time point: cycle 4 day 1 (C4D1), after five to seven weeks of nivolumab. All patients relapsed after autologous stem cell transplantation, and brentuximab vedotin exposure varied. The CDR3 extends over 13 amino acids. Trimming took off 2 bases at V and 2 bases at J, with 5 bases between the two ends. Germline V lookup: CDR1 SGDLS, CDR2 YYNGEE. Clones were sequenced by immunoSEQ multiplex PCR, and TCRdb holds only the in-frame ones, with some missing. Of 17,000 or so clones in the sample, about 61% are singletons; the top ten hold about 7.2%. The sequence was obtained from a human donor with classical Hodgkin lymphoma. This chain links TRBV9 with TRBJ1-3; D not certain. Sequencing was performed on peripheral blood mononuclear cells (PBMCs), taken before the fourth cycle of nivolumab. The CDR3 loop reads CASSVNAGNTIYF. DNA for the CDR3: TGTGCCAGCAGCGTTAATGCTGGAAACACCATATATTTT.